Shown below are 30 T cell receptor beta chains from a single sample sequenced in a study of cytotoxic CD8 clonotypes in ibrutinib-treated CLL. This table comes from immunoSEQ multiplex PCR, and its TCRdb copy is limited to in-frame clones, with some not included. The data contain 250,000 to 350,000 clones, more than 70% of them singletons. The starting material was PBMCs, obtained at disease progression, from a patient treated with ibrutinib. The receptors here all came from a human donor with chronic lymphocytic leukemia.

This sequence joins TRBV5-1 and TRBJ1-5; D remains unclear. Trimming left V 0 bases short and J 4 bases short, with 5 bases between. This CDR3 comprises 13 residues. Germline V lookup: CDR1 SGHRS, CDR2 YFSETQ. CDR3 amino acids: CASSLEVNQPQHF. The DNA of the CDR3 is TGCGCCAGCAGCTTGGAGGTGAATCAGCCCCAGCATTTT.

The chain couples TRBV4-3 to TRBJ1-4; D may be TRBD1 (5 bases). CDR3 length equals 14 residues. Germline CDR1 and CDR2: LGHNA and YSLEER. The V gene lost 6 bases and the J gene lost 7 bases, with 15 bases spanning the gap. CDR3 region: CASSPPGMGEKLFF. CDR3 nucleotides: TGCGCCAGCAGTCCCCCAGGGATGGGTGAAAAACTGTTTTTT.

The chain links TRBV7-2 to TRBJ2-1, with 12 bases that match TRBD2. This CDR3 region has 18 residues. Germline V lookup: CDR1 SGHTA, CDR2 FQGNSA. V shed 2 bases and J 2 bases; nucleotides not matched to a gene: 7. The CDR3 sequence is CASSLLASGRAAYNEQFF. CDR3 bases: TGTGCCAGCAGCTTATTGGCTAGCGGGAGGGCCGCCTACAATGAGCAGTTCTTC.

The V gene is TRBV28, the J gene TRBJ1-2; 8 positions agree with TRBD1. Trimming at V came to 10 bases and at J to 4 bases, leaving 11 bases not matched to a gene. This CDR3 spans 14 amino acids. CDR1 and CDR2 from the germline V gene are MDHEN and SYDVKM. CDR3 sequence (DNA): TGTGCCACATGGACAGGGCTGGACCCCTATGGCTACACCTTC. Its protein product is CATWTGLDPYGYTF.

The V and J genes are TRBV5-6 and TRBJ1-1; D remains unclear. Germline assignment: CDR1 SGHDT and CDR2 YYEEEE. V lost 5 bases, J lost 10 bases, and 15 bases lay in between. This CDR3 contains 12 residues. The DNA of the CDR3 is TGTGCCAGCAGAAGGACGGGTGAGTCAGCTTTCTTT. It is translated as CASRRTGESAFF. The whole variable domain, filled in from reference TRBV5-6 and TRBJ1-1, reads DAGVTQSPTHLIKTRGQQVTLRCSPKSGHDTVSWYQQALGQGPQFIFQYYEEEERQRGNFPDRFSGHQFPNYSSELNVNALLLGDSALYLCASRRTGESAFFGQGTRLTVV.

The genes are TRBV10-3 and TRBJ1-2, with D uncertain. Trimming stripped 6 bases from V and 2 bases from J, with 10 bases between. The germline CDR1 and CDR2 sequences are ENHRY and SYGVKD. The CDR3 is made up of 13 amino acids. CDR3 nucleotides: TGTGCCATCAGCATAGGAGGGAACTATGGCTACACCTTC. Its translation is CAISIGGNYGYTF.

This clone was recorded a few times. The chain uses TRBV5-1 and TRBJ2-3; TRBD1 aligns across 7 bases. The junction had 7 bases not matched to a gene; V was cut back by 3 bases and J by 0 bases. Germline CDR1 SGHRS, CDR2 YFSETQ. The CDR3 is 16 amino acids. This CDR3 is CASSSLPGQSTDTQYF. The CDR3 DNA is TGCGCCAGCAGCTCCCTCCCGGGACAGAGCACAGATACGCAGTATTTT.

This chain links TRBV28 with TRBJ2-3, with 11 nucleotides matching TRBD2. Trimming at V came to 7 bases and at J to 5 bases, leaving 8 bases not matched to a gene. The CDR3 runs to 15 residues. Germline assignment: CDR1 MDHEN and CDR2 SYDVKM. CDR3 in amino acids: CASKLAGVGLDTQYF. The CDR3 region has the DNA TGTGCCAGCAAACTAGCGGGAGTAGGGTTAGATACGCAGTATTTT.

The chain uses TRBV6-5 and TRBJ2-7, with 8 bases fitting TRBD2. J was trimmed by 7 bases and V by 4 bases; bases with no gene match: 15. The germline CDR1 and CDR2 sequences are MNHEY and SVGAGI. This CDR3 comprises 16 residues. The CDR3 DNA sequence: TGTGCCAGCAGTTCCCCCTCGGCGGGAGGATCGGAAGAGCAGTACTTC. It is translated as CASSSPSAGGSEEQYF.

The CDR3 DNA follows: TGTGCCAGCAGGAGGCTAGTAGAGACCCAGTACTTC. As protein: CASRRLVETQYF. The chain couples TRBV2 to TRBJ2-5; D is ambiguous. The V gene's germline CDR1 is SNHLY and CDR2 FYNNEI. The CDR3 has 12 residues. Trimming shortened V by 6 bases and J by 4 bases, and 9 bases separated the two germline ends.

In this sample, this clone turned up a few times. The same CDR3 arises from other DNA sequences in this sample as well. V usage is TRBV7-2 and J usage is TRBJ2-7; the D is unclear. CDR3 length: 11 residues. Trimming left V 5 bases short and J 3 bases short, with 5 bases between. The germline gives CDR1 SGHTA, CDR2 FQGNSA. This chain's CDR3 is CASSPDYEQYF. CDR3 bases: TGTGCCAGCAGCCCTGACTACGAGCAGTACTTC.

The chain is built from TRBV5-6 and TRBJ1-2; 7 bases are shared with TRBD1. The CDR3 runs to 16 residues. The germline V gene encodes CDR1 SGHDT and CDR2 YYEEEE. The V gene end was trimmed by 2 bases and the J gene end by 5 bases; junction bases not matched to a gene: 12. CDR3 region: CASSFVPDRRAYGYTF. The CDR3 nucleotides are TGTGCCAGCAGCTTTGTCCCGGACAGGCGCGCGTATGGCTACACCTTC.

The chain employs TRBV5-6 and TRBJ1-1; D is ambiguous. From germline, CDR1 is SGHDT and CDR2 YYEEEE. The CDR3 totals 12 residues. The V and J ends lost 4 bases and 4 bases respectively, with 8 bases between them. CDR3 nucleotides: TGTGCCAGCAGCCCGGCCGGCACTGAAGCTTTCTTT. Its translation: CASSPAGTEAFF.

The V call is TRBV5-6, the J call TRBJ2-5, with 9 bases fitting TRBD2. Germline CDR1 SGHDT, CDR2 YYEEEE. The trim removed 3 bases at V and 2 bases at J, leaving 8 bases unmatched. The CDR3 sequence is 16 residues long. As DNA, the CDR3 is TGTGCCAGCAGCTCCTTTAGCGGGAGATTTCAAGAGACCCAGTACTTC. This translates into CASSSFSGRFQETQYF.

CDR3 bases: TGTGCCAGCAGCTTATTCTGGCGGGGGGCCGACAATGAGCAGTTCTTC. This gives the protein CASSLFWRGADNEQFF. This sequence joins TRBV7-8 and TRBJ2-1; 8 positions agree with TRBD2. The V gene end was trimmed by 2 bases and the J gene end by 5 bases; junction bases not matched to a gene: 8. CDR1 is SGHVS, CDR2 FQNEAQ, per germline. This CDR3 spans 16 amino acids.

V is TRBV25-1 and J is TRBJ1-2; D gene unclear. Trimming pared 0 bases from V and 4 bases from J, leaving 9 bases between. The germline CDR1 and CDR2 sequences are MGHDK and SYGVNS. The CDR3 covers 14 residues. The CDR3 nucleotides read TGTGCCAGCAGTGAATATGCCGGCGGCTATGGCTACACCTTC. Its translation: CASSEYAGGYGYTF.

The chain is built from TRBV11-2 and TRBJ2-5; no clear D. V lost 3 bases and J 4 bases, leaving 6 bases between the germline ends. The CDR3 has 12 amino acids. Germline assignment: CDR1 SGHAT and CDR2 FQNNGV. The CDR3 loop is CASSFGAETQYF. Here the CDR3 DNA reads TGTGCCAGCAGCTTTGGAGCAGAGACCCAGTACTTC.

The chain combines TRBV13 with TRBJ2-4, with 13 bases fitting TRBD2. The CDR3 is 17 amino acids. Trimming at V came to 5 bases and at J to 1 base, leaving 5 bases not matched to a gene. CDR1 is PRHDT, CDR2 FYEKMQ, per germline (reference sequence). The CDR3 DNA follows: TGTGCCAGCAGCCCCCGGGGACTAGCGGGGGCCAAAAACATTCAGTACTTC. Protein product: CASSPRGLAGAKNIQYF.

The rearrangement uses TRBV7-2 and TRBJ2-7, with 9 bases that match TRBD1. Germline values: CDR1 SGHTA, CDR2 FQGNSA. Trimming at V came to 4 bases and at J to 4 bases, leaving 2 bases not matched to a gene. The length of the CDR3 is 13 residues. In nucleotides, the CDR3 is TGTGCCAGCAGCTCGACAGGGGGGTACGAGCAGTACTTC. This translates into CASSSTGGYEQYF.

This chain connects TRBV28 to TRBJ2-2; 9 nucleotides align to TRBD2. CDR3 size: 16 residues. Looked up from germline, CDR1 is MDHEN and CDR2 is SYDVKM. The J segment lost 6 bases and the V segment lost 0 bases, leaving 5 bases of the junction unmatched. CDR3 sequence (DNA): TGTGCCAGCAGTTTATGGGGCGGGAGGGCCCCCGGGGAGCTGTTTTTT. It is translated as CASSLWGGRAPGELFF.

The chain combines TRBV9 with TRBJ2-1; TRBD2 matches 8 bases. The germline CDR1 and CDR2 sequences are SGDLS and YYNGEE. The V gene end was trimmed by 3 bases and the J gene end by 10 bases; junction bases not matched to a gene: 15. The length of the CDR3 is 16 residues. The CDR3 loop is CASSADAGGPFSEQFF. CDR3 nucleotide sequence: TGTGCCAGCAGCGCCGACGCGGGGGGACCATTTAGCGAGCAGTTCTTC.

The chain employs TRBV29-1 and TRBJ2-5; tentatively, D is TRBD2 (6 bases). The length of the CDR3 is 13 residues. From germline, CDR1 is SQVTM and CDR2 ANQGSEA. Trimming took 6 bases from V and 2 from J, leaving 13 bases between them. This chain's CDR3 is CSVDPGGQETQYF. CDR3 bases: TGCAGCGTGGACCCCGGGGGACAAGAGACCCAGTACTTC.

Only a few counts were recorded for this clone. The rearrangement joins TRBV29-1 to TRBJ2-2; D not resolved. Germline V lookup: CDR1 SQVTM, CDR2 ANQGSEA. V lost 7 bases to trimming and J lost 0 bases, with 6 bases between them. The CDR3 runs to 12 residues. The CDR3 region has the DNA TGCAGCGCAAGGGCGAACACCGGGGAGCTGTTTTTT. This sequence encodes CSARANTGELFF.

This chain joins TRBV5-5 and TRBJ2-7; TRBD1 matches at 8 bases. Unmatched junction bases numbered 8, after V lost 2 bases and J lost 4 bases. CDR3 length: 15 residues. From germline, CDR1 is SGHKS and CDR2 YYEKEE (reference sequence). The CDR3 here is CASSFFRTGYYEQYF. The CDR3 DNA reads TGTGCCAGCAGCTTTTTTAGGACAGGGTATTACGAGCAGTACTTC.

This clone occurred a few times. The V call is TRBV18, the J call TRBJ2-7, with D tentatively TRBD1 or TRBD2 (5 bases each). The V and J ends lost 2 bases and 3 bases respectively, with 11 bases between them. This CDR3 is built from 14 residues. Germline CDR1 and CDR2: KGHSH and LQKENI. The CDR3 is CASSPSGANYEQYF. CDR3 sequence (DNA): TGTGCCAGCTCACCATCCGGGGCCAACTACGAGCAGTACTTC.

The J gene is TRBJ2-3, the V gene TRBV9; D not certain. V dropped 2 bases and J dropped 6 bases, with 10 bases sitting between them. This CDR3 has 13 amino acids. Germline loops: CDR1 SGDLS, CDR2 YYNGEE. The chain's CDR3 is CASSVGRLDTQYF. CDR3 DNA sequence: TGTGCCAGCAGCGTGGGCCGCTTGGATACGCAGTATTTT.

CDR3 bases: TGTGCCAGCAGACAAGGGACAGGGCGGTTTGGCACCGGGGAGCTGTTTTTT. Its protein is CASRQGTGRFGTGELFF. This sequence joins TRBV9 and TRBJ2-2; TRBD1 matches 9 bases. CDR3 size: 17 residues. Losses at the gene ends were 5 bases for V and 4 bases for J; bases not matched to a gene: 12. Germline loops: CDR1 SGDLS, CDR2 YYNGEE.

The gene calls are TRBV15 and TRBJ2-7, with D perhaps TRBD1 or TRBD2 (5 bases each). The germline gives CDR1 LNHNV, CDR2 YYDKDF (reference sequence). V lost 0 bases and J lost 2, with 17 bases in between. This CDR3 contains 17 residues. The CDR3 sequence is CATSRDLLQAAAYEQYF. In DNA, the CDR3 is TGTGCCACCAGCAGAGATCTATTACAGGCAGCGGCCTACGAGCAGTACTTC.

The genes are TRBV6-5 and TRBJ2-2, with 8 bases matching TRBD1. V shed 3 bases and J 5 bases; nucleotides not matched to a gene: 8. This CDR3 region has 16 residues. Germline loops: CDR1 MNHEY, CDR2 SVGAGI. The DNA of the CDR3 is TGTGCCAGCAGTTATTTAGCAGGGGGCTGGACCGGGGAGCTGTTTTTT. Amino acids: CASSYLAGGWTGELFF.

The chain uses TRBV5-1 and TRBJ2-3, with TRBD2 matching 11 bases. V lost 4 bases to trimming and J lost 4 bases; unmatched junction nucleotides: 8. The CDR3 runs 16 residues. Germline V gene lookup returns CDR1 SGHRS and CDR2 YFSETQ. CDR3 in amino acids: CASSEETGLAADTQYF. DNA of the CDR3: TGCGCCAGCAGCGAAGAGACGGGACTAGCGGCAGATACGCAGTATTTT.